This passage covers 26 T cell receptor beta chains from one sample sequenced in a study of T cells after yellow fever vaccination (dated by TCRdb to between 2018 and 2020). Preparation of the library involved 5' RACE. TCRdb records Illumina HiSeq 2500 as the sequencer. The public reads were run again by TCRdb, first through fastp at Q25 and then through MiXCR, and only productive beta chains were kept. Every CDR3 protein is listed once, alongside the most common genes and DNA of its rows. Counted in this sample were a few hundred thousand distinct CDR3 sequences; roughly a fifth of them appeared once. The ten largest clones add up to roughly an eighth of the sample. The treatment or condition label for this specimen denotes: live attenuated yellow fever vaccine strain. The sample here was PBMCs, taken 15 days after the yellow fever booster vaccination. All receptors come from a man aged 25 to 40 who received the YFV17D yellow fever vaccine.

The chain employs TRBV6-2 or TRBV6-3 and TRBJ1-1; no firm D call. There are 13 residues in the CDR3. Trimming removed 7 bases from V and 2 bases from J, with 11 bases in between. CDR1 is MNHEY and CDR2 is SVGEGT in the germline V gene. The DNA for the CDR3 is TGTGCCAGCAAAGTCGTCCGAAACACTGAAGCTTTCTTT. Its translation: CASKVVRNTEAFF.

The chain has TRBV9 and TRBJ2-1, with D hard to call. Per the germline V gene, CDR1 is SGDLS and CDR2 is YYNGEE. The CDR3 has 15 amino acids. Trimming pared 4 bases from V and 0 bases from J, leaving 11 bases between. The CDR3 here is CASSLHSDSYNEQFF. The CDR3 DNA reads TGTGCCAGCAGCCTTCACAGCGACTCCTACAATGAGCAGTTCTTC.

This chain uses TRBV7-2 with TRBJ2-7, with 8 bases that match TRBD1. The V and J ends lost 0 bases and 5 bases, in that order; junction bases with no gene match: 3. Germline V gene sequence: CDR1 SGHTA, CDR2 FQGNSA. The CDR3 covers 14 residues. CDR3 amino acids: CASSLAGTGHEQYF. CDR3 DNA sequence: TGTGCCAGCAGCTTAGCCGGGACAGGTCACGAGCAGTACTTC.

This clonotype was detected only a few times. This chain links TRBV7-2 with TRBJ2-2, with 7 bases aligning to TRBD1. Germline loops: CDR1 SGHTA, CDR2 FQGNSA. V was pared by 3 bases and J by 4 bases, with 5 bases of the junction left unmatched. CDR3 length equals 15 residues. The CDR3 here is CASSLTGPGTGELFF. The CDR3 nucleotides read TGTGCCAGCAGCTTGACAGGGCCGGGCACCGGGGAGCTGTTTTTT.

This chain connects TRBV28 to TRBJ2-3; the D gene could be TRBD1 or TRBD2 (5 bases each). Germline CDR1 MDHEN, CDR2 SYDVKM. The CDR3 loop spans 14 amino acids. Trimming left V 5 bases short and J 8 bases short, with 17 bases between. DNA of the CDR3: TGTGCCAGCAGTCGTCCGGGGCAAGCCCCTACGCAGTATTTT. It specifies CASSRPGQAPTQYF.

The chain recombines TRBV7-8 with TRBJ2-5, with TRBD2 identical over 8 bases. The V and J ends lost 8 bases and 4 bases, in that order; junction bases with no gene match: 6. The CDR3 extends over 13 amino acids. CDR1 SGHVS and CDR2 FQNEAQ come from the germline V gene. The CDR3 sequence: CASLAGGPETQYF. The DNA for the CDR3 is TGTGCCAGCTTGGCGGGAGGCCCAGAGACCCAGTACTTC.

This chain uses TRBV9 with TRBJ2-1, with TRBD2 identical over 8 bases. Germline CDR1 SGDLS, CDR2 YYNGEE. CDR3 size: 16 residues. V dropped 0 bases and J dropped 5; count of bases not matched to a gene: 7. CDR3 coding DNA: TGTGCCAGCAGCGTAGCTCGGCGGGAGGCCAACAATGAGCAGTTCTTC. Translating gives CASSVARREANNEQFF.

The chain has TRBV6-1 and TRBJ1-4; D remains unclear. V was shortened by 8 bases and J by 7 bases, with 14 bases between the two germline ends. Germline CDR1 is MNHNS and CDR2 is SASEGT. The CDR3 runs 13 residues. DNA for the CDR3: TGTGCCAGCCGGACCGTCTCGGCTGAAAAACTGTTTTTT. Its protein is CASRTVSAEKLFF.

The V and J genes are TRBV7-2 and TRBJ2-7; possible D gene TRBD2, 6 bases. Germline values: CDR1 SGHTA, CDR2 FQGNSA. The CDR3 loop spans 15 amino acids. Trimming cost V 1 base and J 1 base, with 11 bases left between them. The DNA for the CDR3 is TGTGCCAGCAGCTTAGTTCGGGGGTCGTCCTACGAGCAGTACTTC. It translates to CASSLVRGSSYEQYF.

The chain links TRBV20-1 to TRBJ2-4, with D perhaps matching TRBD2 (6 bases). V lost 6 bases and J 8 bases, leaving 14 bases between the germline ends. This CDR3 comprises 12 residues. Germline V gene data show CDR1 as DFQATT and CDR2 as SNEGSKA (reference sequence). The CDR3 DNA reads as TGCAGTGCAGGGCGGGGCCTGGACATTCAGTACTTC. It translates to CSAGRGLDIQYF.

The rearrangement links TRBV5-1 to TRBJ2-2, with 10 bases lining up with TRBD2. The CDR3 totals 16 residues. Germline loops: CDR1 SGHRS, CDR2 YFSETQ. V shed 4 bases, J shed 1 base, and the junction held 4 bases outside the gene matches. CDR3 bases: TGCGCCAGCAGCACTTTAGCGGGAGGGAACACCGGGGAGCTGTTTTTT. Amino acid sequence: CASSTLAGGNTGELFF.

This clonotype showed up just a few times. This CDR3 is CSVHGTATTGELFF. The DNA for the CDR3 is TGCAGCGTTCACGGGACAGCTACCACCGGGGAGCTGTTTTTT. V is TRBV29-1 and J is TRBJ2-2; TRBD1 matches at 7 bases. Germline values: CDR1 SQVTM, CDR2 ANQGSEA. The CDR3 loop spans 14 amino acids. The V and J ends lost 5 bases and 4 bases, in that order; junction bases with no gene match: 7.

The chain uses TRBV11-1 and TRBJ2-7; D is unclear. V lost 3 bases and J 3 bases, leaving 30 bases between the germline ends. Germline V gene data show CDR1 as SGHAT and CDR2 as FQDESV (reference sequence). The CDR3 spans 20 residues. In DNA form, the CDR3 reads TGTGCCAGCAGCTTTGGACGAACCCTGGGTGGAAGGACCTTCCGCTACGAGCAGTACTTC. Residues: CASSFGRTLGGRTFRYEQYF.

This clonotype was recorded a few times. V and J are TRBV20-1 and TRBJ2-4, with TRBD1 matching over 8 bases. This CDR3 region has 11 residues. V lost 6 bases to trimming and J lost 9 bases; unmatched junction nucleotides: 4. Germline values: CDR1 DFQATT, CDR2 SNEGSKA (reference sequence). Written as DNA, the CDR3 is TGCAGTGCAACAGGGGGAGGCATTCAGTACTTC. Amino acids: CSATGGGIQYF.

This clonotype was detected only a few times. The chain employs TRBV28 and TRBJ2-2, with D uncertain. Per the germline V gene, CDR1 is MDHEN and CDR2 is SYDVKM. V was clipped by 6 bases and J by 5 bases, with 10 bases between them. The CDR3 has 13 amino acids. CDR3 sequence (DNA): TGTGCCAGCAGAATTGCGAGTACCGGGGAGCTGTTTTTT. The encoded protein is CASRIASTGELFF.

The chain joins TRBV30 to TRBJ1-3; D not certain. The germline V gene has CDR1 GTSNPN and CDR2 SVGIG (reference sequence). V was cut by 3 bases and J by 0 bases, with 6 bases left in between. CDR3 length equals 13 residues. The CDR3 DNA reads TGTGCCTGGAGCGAACTCTCTGGAAACACCATATATTTT. Protein product: CAWSELSGNTIYF. Using reference TRBV30 and TRBJ1-3 for the parts outside the CDR3, the full variable domain is SQTIHQWPATLVQPVGSPLSLECTVEGTSNPNLYWYRQAAGRGLQLLFYSVGIGQISSEVPQNLSASRPQDRQFILSSKKLLLSDSGFYLCAWSELSGNTIYFGEGSWLTVV.

This clonotype has ten or more counts. This chain connects TRBV7-2 to TRBJ2-5; D remains unclear. The CDR3 runs to 14 residues. The V gene's germline CDR1 is SGHTA and CDR2 FQGNSA. The V and J ends lost 1 base and 4 bases respectively, with 10 bases between them. CDR3 sequence: CASSLGRVRETQYF. Written as DNA, the CDR3 is TGTGCCAGCAGCTTAGGTCGGGTCCGAGAGACCCAGTACTTC.

CDR3 in DNA: TGTGCCAGCCTTATAGTCTCCTACGAGCAGTACTTC. The encoded protein is CASLIVSYEQYF. V is TRBV2 and J is TRBJ2-7; the D is unclear. The ends were cut back, 8 bases at V and 0 bases at J, with 8 bases in the middle. Looked up from germline, CDR1 is SNHLY and CDR2 is FYNNEI. The CDR3 extends over 12 amino acids.

The sample holds a few counts of this clonotype. The chain carries TRBV5-5 and TRBJ2-3, with D possibly matching TRBD1 (6 bases). The CDR3 has 14 amino acids. Germline lookup yields CDR1 SGHKS and CDR2 YYEKEE (reference sequence). V shed 2 bases and J shed 2 bases, with 9 bases lying between them. CDR3 coding DNA: TGTGCCAGCAGCTTCCGGGACAACACAGATACGCAGTATTTT. As protein: CASSFRDNTDTQYF.

This clonotype was seen only a few times. The CDR3 DNA follows: TGTGCCAGCTCACGCACTAGCGGGAGAAACAATGAGCAGTTCTTC. Its translation: CASSRTSGRNNEQFF. The chain has TRBV18 and TRBJ2-1, with TRBD2 matching over 11 bases. The germline gives CDR1 KGHSH, CDR2 LQKENI. This CDR3 has 15 residues. Trimming cost V 4 bases and J 5 bases; bases outside gene matches: 4.

This clonotype was counted at least ten times. This sequence joins TRBV7-2 and TRBJ2-1; TRBD2 matches at 8 bases. The CDR3 runs to 15 residues. The V gene end was trimmed by 5 bases and the J gene end by 7 bases; junction bases not matched to a gene: 10. Germline CDR1 is SGHTA and CDR2 is FQGNSA. The CDR3 spells CASSKDGGARNEQFF. The CDR3 nucleotides are TGTGCCAGCAGCAAGGACGGGGGGGCGCGGAATGAGCAGTTCTTC.

The V gene is TRBV12-3 or TRBV12-4, the J gene TRBJ2-2; D is uncertain. Trimming removed 3 bases at V and 7 bases at J, with 9 bases between. This CDR3 spans 13 amino acids. CDR3 residues: CASSFQVFGELFF. CDR3 sequence (DNA): TGTGCCAGCAGTTTTCAGGTTTTCGGGGAGCTGTTTTTT.

V usage is TRBV4-2 and J usage is TRBJ2-3; TRBD2 aligns across 10 bases. Germline values: CDR1 LGHNA, CDR2 YNFKEQ. The CDR3 totals 17 residues. V lost 0 bases to trimming and J lost 4 bases; unmatched junction nucleotides: 7. CDR3 region: CASSQDLAGEFADTQYF. The CDR3 DNA sequence: TGTGCCAGCAGCCAAGACCTAGCGGGAGAATTCGCAGATACGCAGTATTTT.

The V gene is TRBV28, the J gene TRBJ2-7; D ambiguous. V dropped 9 bases and J dropped 6 bases, with 15 bases sitting between them. The CDR3 is made up of 12 amino acids. CDR1 and CDR2 from the germline V gene are MDHEN and SYDVKM. The CDR3 spells CASGPSRSEQYF. CDR3 sequence (DNA): TGTGCCAGTGGACCGAGCAGGTCCGAGCAGTACTTC.

This clonotype turned up a few times. The chain carries TRBV7-2 and TRBJ1-5; D remains unclear. This CDR3 contains 13 residues. V was trimmed by 5 bases and J by 7 bases, leaving 12 bases between them. CDR1 is SGHTA, CDR2 FQGNSA, per germline. CDR3 sequence: CASSPGRGQPQHF. The CDR3, as DNA: TGTGCCAGCAGCCCCGGGCGGGGACAGCCCCAGCATTTT.

The CDR3 loop reads CASSDRDSVVETQYF. The CDR3 DNA reads as TGCGCCAGCAGCGACCGGGACTCTGTTGTGGAGACCCAGTACTTC. The chain combines TRBV5-1 with TRBJ2-5; tentative D call: TRBD2 (6 bases). Germline V CDR1 and CDR2: SGHRS, YFSETQ. Trimming took 4 bases from V and 5 from J, leaving 18 bases between them. The CDR3 has 15 amino acids.